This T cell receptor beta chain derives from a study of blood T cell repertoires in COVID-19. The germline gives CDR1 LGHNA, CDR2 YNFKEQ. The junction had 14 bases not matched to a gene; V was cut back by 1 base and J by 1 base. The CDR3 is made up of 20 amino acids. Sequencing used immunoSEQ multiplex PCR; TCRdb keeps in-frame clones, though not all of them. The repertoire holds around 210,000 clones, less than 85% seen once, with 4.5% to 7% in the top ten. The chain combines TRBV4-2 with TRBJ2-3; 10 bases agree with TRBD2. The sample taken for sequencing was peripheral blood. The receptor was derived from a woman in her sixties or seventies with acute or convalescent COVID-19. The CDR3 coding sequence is TGTGCCAGCAGCCAAGTTCTCGGGTCTAGCGGGAGTCGGGGCACAGATACGCAGTATTTT. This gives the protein CASSQVLGSSGSRGTDTQYF.